The 29 T cell receptor beta chains below were found in one sample sequenced in a study of cytomegalovirus exposure and HLA in healthy donors. Use of 60 Vbeta and 13 Jbeta primers characterized the PCR. TCRdb's copy holds only in-frame clones and misses some; the assay was immunoSEQ multiplex PCR. This sample has under 100,000 clones, with over 70% found just once. Sequenced input: PBMCs. The receptors were gathered from a young man in good health and CMV-seropositive.

The chain combines TRBV14 with TRBJ2-7; 9 nucleotides align to TRBD1. With V trimmed by 1 base and J by 9 bases, 7 bases remained unmatched. Per the germline V gene, CDR1 is SGHDN and CDR2 is FVKESK. CDR3 length: 14 amino acids. CDR3 nucleotide sequence: TGTGCCAGCAGCCAAGGGGGACAGGGCATTTGGCAGTACTTC. Its translation is CASSQGGQGIWQYF.

The V and J genes are TRBV28 and TRBJ2-7; 9 bases fit TRBD1. The germline gives CDR1 MDHEN, CDR2 SYDVKM. With 3 bases clipped from V and 2 bases from J, the junction kept 5 bases outside the gene matches. The CDR3 length is 15 residues. The DNA of the CDR3 is TGTGCCAGCAGTTTGGGACAGGGTGGGGCCTACGAGCAGTACTTC. Protein sequence: CASSLGQGGAYEQYF. The full variable domain, its missing parts supplied by reference TRBV28 and TRBJ2-7, is DVKVTQSSRYLVKRTGEKVFLECVQDMDHENMFWYRQDPGLGLRLIYFSYDVKMKEKGDIPEGYSVSREKKERFSLILESASTNQTSMYLCASSLGQGGAYEQYFGPGTRLTVT.

The chain combines TRBV5-6 with TRBJ2-3; D may be TRBD2 (5 bases). Trimming shortened V by 0 bases and J by 2 bases, and 7 bases separated the two germline ends. Germline V gene lookup returns CDR1 SGHDT and CDR2 YYEEEE. This CDR3 spans 14 amino acids. The CDR3 DNA is TGTGCCAGCAGCTTGGGACTATCCACAGATACGCAGTATTTT. Translated: CASSLGLSTDTQYF.

This clone was seen a handful of times. The chain carries TRBV5-6 and TRBJ1-2; D uncertain. The ends were cut back, 1 base at V and 4 bases at J, with 8 bases in the middle. Germline V gives CDR1 SGHDT, CDR2 YYEEEE. This CDR3 has 13 amino acids. CDR3 region: CASSLMRRYGYTF. CDR3 sequence (DNA): TGTGCCAGCAGCTTGATGAGGCGCTATGGCTACACCTTC. The full variable domain, in which reference TRBV5-6 and TRBJ1-2 provide the parts outside the CDR3, is DAGVTQSPTHLIKTRGQQVTLRCSPKSGHDTVSWYQQALGQGPQFIFQYYEEEERQRGNFPDRFSGHQFPNYSSELNVNALLLGDSALYLCASSLMRRYGYTFGSGTRLTVV.

The V and J genes are TRBV27 and TRBJ2-7, with 7 bases lining up with TRBD1. V dropped 2 bases and J dropped 2; count of bases not matched to a gene: 0. This CDR3 contains 13 residues. Germline lookup yields CDR1 MNHEY and CDR2 SMNVEV (reference sequence). Here the CDR3 reads CASSLGTAYEQYF. The CDR3 coding sequence is TGTGCCAGCAGTTTAGGGACAGCCTACGAGCAGTACTTC.

This clone was detected only a few times. This chain uses TRBV4-2 with TRBJ2-1; no firm D call. Germline V lookup: CDR1 LGHNA, CDR2 YNFKEQ. The CDR3 has 15 amino acids. Deletions cut 0 bases from V and 0 bases from J, with 6 bases between. CDR3: CASSQDWSSYNEQFF. The CDR3 DNA reads as TGTGCCAGCAGCCAAGACTGGAGCTCCTACAATGAGCAGTTCTTC.

This clone was observed a few times. This sequence joins TRBV6-5 and TRBJ1-1; TRBD1 matches 8 bases. The germline gives CDR1 MNHEY, CDR2 SVGAGI. The CDR3 contains 13 residues. With V trimmed by 10 bases and J by 5 bases, 9 bases remained unmatched. For the CDR3, the DNA is TGTGCCACCAAAGGACAGGGCGGGACTGAAGCTTTCTTT. Residues: CATKGQGGTEAFF.

The chain carries TRBV28 and TRBJ2-4; D may be TRBD2 (6 bases). Germline lookup yields CDR1 MDHEN and CDR2 SYDVKM. The CDR3 contains 13 residues. V dropped 5 bases and J dropped 5 bases, with 10 bases sitting between them. The CDR3 loop is CASSPGGENIQYF. CDR3 nucleotide sequence: TGTGCCAGCAGTCCAGGAGGGGAAAACATTCAGTACTTC.

The chain carries TRBV4-1 and TRBJ1-2; 7 positions match TRBD1. The CDR3 has 14 amino acids. V lost 0 bases, J lost 4 bases, and 2 bases stayed unmatched. CDR1 is MGHRA, CDR2 YSYEKL, per germline. The CDR3 bases are TGCGCCAGCAGCCAAGAGGCAGGGGGCTATGGCTACACCTTC. It yields the protein CASSQEAGGYGYTF.

Note on this clone: One end of the junction fails to match germline, which may point to a read error. The chain has TRBV5-6 and TRBJ2-7; perhaps TRBD2 as D (5 bases). Germline CDR1 reads SGHDT; CDR2 reads YYEEEE. The CDR3 is 13 residues long. The CDR3: CASSLDGGPEFIF. As DNA, the CDR3 is TGTGCCAGCAGCTTGGATGGAGGACCCGAATTTATCTTC.

The chain has TRBV9 and TRBJ2-5; 10 bases align to TRBD2. CDR3 size: 17 residues. Per germline, CDR1 SGDLS and CDR2 YYNGEE. The ends lost 0 bases at V and 5 bases at J; junction bases unmatched: 10. The CDR3: CASSVDTAGGTMETQYF. As DNA, the CDR3 is TGTGCCAGCAGCGTAGATACAGCGGGAGGGACAATGGAGACCCAGTACTTC.

The chain recombines TRBV4-1 with TRBJ2-1, with D hard to call. The CDR3 consists of 16 residues. V was clipped by 0 bases and J by 4 bases, with 13 bases between them. Germline values: CDR1 MGHRA, CDR2 YSYEKL. CDR3 in amino acids: CASSQDAVLSYNEQFF. In DNA form, the CDR3 reads TGCGCCAGCAGCCAAGATGCTGTATTGAGTTACAATGAGCAGTTCTTC.

The table lists this clone with a few counts. This chain uses TRBV28 with TRBJ2-7; tentative D call: TRBD1 (5 bases). The germline V gene encodes CDR1 MDHEN and CDR2 SYDVKM. V shed 6 bases and J shed 5 bases, with 11 bases lying between them. This CDR3 is built from 12 residues. CDR3 nucleotide sequence: TGTGCCAGCAGGGGGATAGGGGACGAGCAGTACTTC. This encodes CASRGIGDEQYF.

The V and J genes are TRBV7-2 and TRBJ2-7, with TRBD2 matching over 10 bases. The CDR3 consists of 15 residues. In germline, CDR1 is SGHTA, CDR2 FQGNSA. Germline trimming cut 4 bases from V and 4 bases from J; bases unmatched to any gene: 7. DNA for the CDR3: TGTGCCAGCAGCTACCTAGCGGGAGACAATTACGAGCAGTACTTC. The encoded protein is CASSYLAGDNYEQYF.

This clone was seen a single time. The V and J genes are TRBV28 and TRBJ2-1; D is uncertain. CDR3 size: 12 residues. Germline CDR1 and CDR2: MDHEN and SYDVKM. Deletions cut 3 bases from V and 5 bases from J, with 5 bases between. The CDR3 region is CASSFQNNEQFF. The CDR3 DNA is TGTGCCAGCAGTTTTCAGAACAATGAGCAGTTCTTC.

Written as DNA, the CDR3 is TGTGCCAGCAGTAACACAGGCTCCTACGAGCAGTACTTC. Its translation: CASSNTGSYEQYF. This chain joins TRBV6-1 and TRBJ2-7; D is perhaps TRBD1 (5 bases). CDR1 and CDR2 from the germline V gene are MNHNS and SASEGT. CDR3 length: 13 residues. The V end was cut by 5 bases, the J end by 0 bases, with 8 bases between.

The V call is TRBV6-5, the J call TRBJ1-5; TRBD1 agrees at 10 bases. This CDR3 is built from 15 residues. Germline CDR1 MNHEY, CDR2 SVGAGI. Trimming at V came to 6 bases and at J to 6 bases, leaving 8 bases not matched to a gene. CDR3 in DNA: TGTGCCAGCAGCCACGGGACAGGGGAAACTCAGCCCCAGCATTTT. It is translated as CASSHGTGETQPQHF.

The V gene is TRBV19, the J gene TRBJ1-5; D is uncertain. The CDR3 has 13 residues. V was shortened by 0 bases and J by 8 bases, with 8 bases between the two germline ends. CDR1 and CDR2 (germline): LNHDA, SQIVND (reference sequence). CDR3 nucleotide sequence: TGTGCCAGTAGTATAGATCCCCGTAAGCCCCAGCATTTT. Amino acids: CASSIDPRKPQHF.

This chain links TRBV29-1 with TRBJ2-5; TRBD2 is a possible D gene (5 bases). The ends were cut back, 0 bases at V and 3 bases at J, with 11 bases in the middle. This CDR3 contains 14 residues. Germline CDR1 SQVTM, CDR2 ANQGSEA. CDR3 in DNA: TGCAGCGTTGAAGAAGGGTGGGGAGAAGAGACCCAGTACTTC. This gives the protein CSVEEGWGEETQYF.

V and J are TRBV28 and TRBJ1-5; no definite D call. The germline V gene encodes CDR1 MDHEN and CDR2 SYDVKM. The CDR3 consists of 13 residues. Deletions cut 7 bases from V and 4 bases from J, with 11 bases between. The CDR3: CASTISKNQPQHF. CDR3 DNA sequence: TGTGCCAGCACCATTAGTAAGAATCAGCCCCAGCATTTT.

This rearrangement joins TRBV5-1 to TRBJ2-7; 14 bases map to TRBD2. The CDR3 spans 17 residues. The germline CDR1 and CDR2 sequences are SGHRS and YFSETQ. The junction had 13 bases not matched to a gene; V was cut back by 4 bases and J by 7 bases. CDR3 coding DNA: TGCGCCAGCAGCCCCGGGACTAGCGGGAGACCTAGATGGGAGCAGTACTTC. This encodes CASSPGTSGRPRWEQYF.

The chain joins TRBV4-1 to TRBJ1-5; TRBD1 might be the D (5 bases). The V gene lost 2 bases and the J gene lost 6 bases, with 20 bases spanning the gap. The CDR3 runs 17 residues. Germline-derived CDR1 and CDR2 are MGHRA and YSYEKL. In DNA form, the CDR3 reads TGCGCCAGCAGCCAACTCGCTGGGGCAGGGTTCGGTCAGCCCCAGCATTTT. Amino acid sequence: CASSQLAGAGFGQPQHF.

The rearrangement links TRBV19 to TRBJ1-1, with 11 bases aligning to TRBD1. Germline CDR1 and CDR2: LNHDA and SQIVND (reference sequence). V lost 6 bases, J lost 6 bases, and 3 bases stayed unmatched. The CDR3 covers 13 residues. This CDR3 is CASRGQGVSEAFF. The CDR3 DNA reads TGTGCCAGTAGGGGACAGGGGGTATCTGAAGCTTTCTTT.

This sequence joins TRBV4-1 and TRBJ2-7; TRBD1 matches 10 bases. Looked up from germline, CDR1 is MGHRA and CDR2 is YSYEKL. This CDR3 has 15 amino acids. V trimming: 5 bases; J trimming: 3 bases; junction bases outside the gene matches: 7. CDR3 loop: CASSSSGTGDYEQYF. The CDR3 nucleotides read TGCGCCAGCAGCTCGTCCGGGACAGGGGACTACGAGCAGTACTTC.

The V call is TRBV2, the J call TRBJ1-1; 7 bases map to TRBD1. Unmatched junction bases numbered 0, after V lost 4 bases and J lost 7 bases. Germline V gene lookup returns CDR1 SNHLY and CDR2 FYNNEI. CDR3 length equals 11 residues. The CDR3 sequence is CASSGQGEAFF. The CDR3 region has the DNA TGTGCCAGCAGTGGACAGGGTGAAGCTTTCTTT.

The gene calls are TRBV7-8 and TRBJ1-5, with 7 bases matching TRBD1. Germline loops: CDR1 SGHVS, CDR2 FQNEAQ. The ends lost 0 bases at V and 7 bases at J; junction bases unmatched: 3. The CDR3 length is 14 residues. The CDR3 is CASSLATGRQPQHF. The CDR3, as DNA: TGTGCCAGCAGCTTAGCGACAGGGAGGCAGCCCCAGCATTTT.

The chain uses TRBV5-6 and TRBJ1-1; the match to TRBD1 covers 9 bases. Germline V gene sequence: CDR1 SGHDT, CDR2 YYEEEE. The V gene end was trimmed by 5 bases and the J gene end by 0 bases; junction bases not matched to a gene: 8. The CDR3 has 16 amino acids. CDR3 DNA sequence: TGTGCCAGCAGGCAGTGGACAGGGGACATGAACACTGAAGCTTTCTTT. Translated, it gives CASRQWTGDMNTEAFF. Combining the CDR3 with reference TRBV5-6 and TRBJ1-1 gives the whole variable domain DAGVTQSPTHLIKTRGQQVTLRCSPKSGHDTVSWYQQALGQGPQFIFQYYEEEERQRGNFPDRFSGHQFPNYSSELNVNALLLGDSALYLCASRQWTGDMNTEAFFGQGTRLTVV.

The chain uses TRBV2 and TRBJ2-3, with 9 bases matching TRBD1. In germline, CDR1 is SNHLY, CDR2 FYNNEI. The CDR3 covers 17 residues. The CDR3: CADGGLDRGRFTDTQYF. For the CDR3, the DNA is TGTGCTGACGGAGGGCTAGACAGGGGGAGATTCACAGATACGCAGTATTTT.

The V call is TRBV11-3, the J call TRBJ2-1; TRBD2 agrees at 10 bases. J gave up 7 bases and V 5 bases, and 2 bases lay outside the gene matches. CDR3 length: 13 residues. CDR1 is SGHNT, CDR2 YENEEA, per germline. The CDR3 nucleotides are TGTGCCAGCAGCGATAGCGGGAGGAATGAGCAGTTCTTC. The encoded protein is CASSDSGRNEQFF.